This entry lists 23 T cell receptor beta chains sequenced from one sample in a study of T cell clonotyping in hematopoietic cell transplantation. The assay was immunoSEQ multiplex PCR, and TCRdb's table has in-frame clones only and misses some. The sample shows about 36,000 clones, over 70% of them seen only once. The sample comprised peripheral blood mononuclear cells. The receptors derive from a woman aged 40 to 49 in good health. Some clones in this sample may be carry-over from other donors' samples.

The chain uses TRBV19 and TRBJ2-5; TRBD1 agrees at 8 bases. This CDR3 contains 14 residues. From germline, CDR1 is LNHDA and CDR2 SQIVND (reference sequence). V gave up 7 bases and J gave up 5 bases; unmatched junction bases: 9. The CDR3 DNA is TGTGCCAGTAACAACCAGGGGGCGGGTGAGACCCAGTACTTC. It specifies CASNNQGAGETQYF.

J is TRBJ2-1 and V is TRBV9, with 9 bases matching TRBD1. This CDR3 spans 17 amino acids. From germline, CDR1 is SGDLS and CDR2 YYNGEE. J was trimmed by 6 bases and V by 3 bases; bases with no gene match: 13. As DNA, the CDR3 is TGTGCCAGCAGCGGGCGCCCCGGGACAGGGCCCCTCAATGAGCAGTTCTTC. Its translation is CASSGRPGTGPLNEQFF. Supplemented by reference TRBV9 and TRBJ2-1, the full variable domain reads DSGVTQTPKHLITATGQRVTLRCSPRSGDLSVYWYQQSLDQGLQFLIQYYNGEERAKGNILERFSAQQFPDLHSELNLSSLELGDSALYFCASSGRPGTGPLNEQFFGPGTRLTVL.

The chain couples TRBV30 to TRBJ1-1; D gene ambiguous. The CDR3 has 12 residues. V was trimmed by 5 bases and J by 0 bases, leaving 7 bases between them. The germline V gene has CDR1 GTSNPN and CDR2 SVGIG (reference sequence). In DNA, the CDR3 is TGTGCCTGGGGAGAGTTGAACACTGAAGCTTTCTTT. Encoded protein: CAWGELNTEAFF.

A few counts support this clone. This chain uses TRBV10-1 with TRBJ2-6; D gene unclear. CDR1 WNHNN and CDR2 SYGVQD come from the germline V gene (reference sequence). There are 13 residues in the CDR3. Trimming pared 8 bases from V and 0 bases from J, leaving 5 bases between. CDR3 amino acids: CASSRSGANVLTF. The CDR3 DNA reads TGCGCCAGCTCCCGCTCTGGGGCCAACGTCCTGACTTTC.

This chain uses TRBV30 with TRBJ1-2; perhaps TRBD1 as D (6 bases). This CDR3 comprises 16 residues. CDR1 and CDR2 from the germline V gene are GTSNPN and SVGIG (reference sequence). V lost 1 base and J 1 base, leaving 16 bases between the germline ends. The CDR3 sequence is CAWSGDLQGRNYGYTF. Written as DNA, the CDR3 is TGTGCCTGGAGTGGCGACCTACAGGGACGTAACTATGGCTACACCTTC.

The chain couples TRBV6-1 to TRBJ2-3; 11 nucleotides agree with TRBD2. CDR1 and CDR2 from the germline V gene are MNHNS and SASEGT. V lost 0 bases, J lost 4 bases, and 3 bases stayed unmatched. The length of the CDR3 is 16 residues. CDR3 bases: TGTGCCAGCAGTGAAGCGCTAGCGGGGGGCCCAGATACGCAGTATTTT. Protein: CASSEALAGGPDTQYF.

This clone was picked up one time. The genes are TRBV21-1 and TRBJ1-1. TRBV21-1 is noted as a pseudogene. The length of the CDR3 is 15 residues. Here the CDR3 reads CASSKSPTPGTEAFF. CDR3 sequence (DNA): TGTGCCAGCAGCAAATCCCCGACCCCGGGTACTGAAGCTTTCTTT.

The chain recombines TRBV14 with TRBJ1-4; no clear D. Trimming shortened V by 4 bases and J by 3 bases, and 15 bases separated the two germline ends. The V gene's germline CDR1 is SGHDN and CDR2 FVKESK. The CDR3 is 16 amino acids. DNA for the CDR3: TGTGCCAGCAGCCGCGGTTACGGTAGAGCTAATGAAAAACTGTTTTTT. This translates into CASSRGYGRANEKLFF.

The V and J genes are TRBV7-3 and TRBJ2-1; 7 nucleotides align to TRBD2. The V gene end was trimmed by 3 bases and the J gene end by 8 bases; junction bases not matched to a gene: 13. CDR3 length: 16 amino acids. Germline-derived CDR1 and CDR2 are SGHTA and FQGTGA. The CDR3 here is CASSFSRSGGKYEQFF. CDR3 sequence (DNA): TGTGCCAGCAGCTTCTCCCGCTCGGGAGGAAAGTATGAGCAGTTCTTC.

The J gene is TRBJ2-7, the V gene TRBV28; 8 positions match TRBD2. The germline V gene encodes CDR1 MDHEN and CDR2 SYDVKM. The CDR3 totals 14 residues. The trim removed 7 bases at V and 7 bases at J, leaving 12 bases unmatched. The CDR3 loop is CASTLTSDLGEQYF. The CDR3 bases are TGTGCCAGCACCCTGACTAGCGACCTAGGGGAGCAGTACTTC.

V usage is TRBV6-5 and J usage is TRBJ2-5; D is uncertain. Germline CDR1 and CDR2: MNHEY and SVGAGI. Trimming pared 0 bases from V and 1 base from J, leaving 12 bases between. The CDR3 has 16 amino acids. The CDR3 region is CASSYSIGVGQETQYF. The CDR3 nucleotides read TGTGCCAGCAGTTACTCGATAGGTGTAGGCCAAGAGACCCAGTACTTC.

This clone was found a few times. V and J are TRBV4-1 and TRBJ2-5; D remains unclear. Germline V CDR1 and CDR2: MGHRA, YSYEKL. V was trimmed by 0 bases and J by 3 bases, leaving 5 bases between them. This CDR3 is 13 amino acids long. The CDR3 sequence is CASSQDGEETQYF. The DNA for the CDR3 is TGCGCCAGCAGCCAAGACGGTGAAGAGACCCAGTACTTC.

This chain uses TRBV28 with TRBJ1-1; TRBD1 might be the D (5 bases). Germline values: CDR1 MDHEN, CDR2 SYDVKM. V was cut by 5 bases and J by 4 bases, with 14 bases left in between. The CDR3 contains 14 residues. Here the CDR3 reads CASSPAGDATEAFF. CDR3 coding DNA: TGTGCCAGCAGTCCAGCCGGGGACGCCACTGAAGCTTTCTTT. Combining the CDR3 with reference TRBV28 and TRBJ1-1 gives the whole variable domain DVKVTQSSRYLVKRTGEKVFLECVQDMDHENMFWYRQDPGLGLRLIYFSYDVKMKEKGDIPEGYSVSREKKERFSLILESASTNQTSMYLCASSPAGDATEAFFGQGTRLTVV.

The V gene is TRBV6-5, the J gene TRBJ1-4, with TRBD1 matching over 7 bases. V lost 4 bases and J lost 7; bases outside the gene matches: 9. Germline CDR1 reads MNHEY; CDR2 reads SVGAGI. The CDR3 covers 15 residues. In DNA, the CDR3 is TGTGCCAGCAGTTTTACAGGGGTCGGGGGTGAAAAACTGTTTTTT. As protein: CASSFTGVGGEKLFF.

This clone was seen once. The chain couples TRBV4-1 to TRBJ2-7, with TRBD1 identical over 11 bases. Unmatched junction bases numbered 12, after V lost 2 bases and J lost 6 bases. Germline CDR1 reads MGHRA; CDR2 reads YSYEKL. There are 17 residues in the CDR3. As DNA, the CDR3 is TGCGCCAGCAGCCAAAGTACCTTCGGGACAGGGGGACCCGAGCAGTACTTC. Amino acids: CASSQSTFGTGGPEQYF.

V is TRBV10-3 and J is TRBJ1-5, with D possibly TRBD1 on 6 matching bases. Germline CDR1 ENHRY, CDR2 SYGVKD. This CDR3 is 14 amino acids long. V lost 5 bases and J 6 bases, leaving 14 bases between the germline ends. The CDR3 bases are TGTGCCATCAGTCAGGGGTTTTTCGGTCAGCCCCAGCATTTT. The encoded protein is CAISQGFFGQPQHF.

J is TRBJ1-1 and V is TRBV15; no reliable D call. The V and J ends lost 0 bases and 10 bases respectively, with 9 bases between them. Germline loops: CDR1 LNHNV, CDR2 YYDKDF (reference sequence). The CDR3 sequence is 12 residues long. CDR3 coding DNA: TGTGCCACCAGCAGAGAGCGAGTTCTAGCTTTCTTT. Its translation: CATSRERVLAFF.

This clone appeared a single time. The chain uses TRBV29-1 and TRBJ1-1; possible D gene TRBD1, 6 bases. CDR1 is SQVTM and CDR2 is ANQGSEA in the germline V gene. V lost 3 bases, J lost 4 bases, and 12 bases lay in between. The CDR3 sequence is 13 residues long. CDR3 protein: CSVERGGGTEAFF. Written as DNA, the CDR3 is TGCAGCGTTGAGAGGGGGGGAGGCACTGAAGCTTTCTTT.

This clone was counted only a few times. The gene calls are TRBV30 and TRBJ2-7, with 11 bases matching TRBD1. CDR3 size: 15 residues. Trimming cost V 1 base and J 2 bases; bases outside gene matches: 4. The V gene's germline CDR1 is GTSNPN and CDR2 SVGIG (reference sequence). For the CDR3, the DNA is TGTGCCTGGAGTGGTGGGACAGGGGGGACCTACGAGCAGTACTTC. It yields the protein CAWSGGTGGTYEQYF.

V usage is TRBV10-3 and J usage is TRBJ1-1, with 12 bases matching TRBD1. This CDR3 contains 16 residues. The V segment lost 4 bases and the J segment 0 bases; nucleotides outside the gene matches: 3. Germline CDR1 and CDR2: ENHRY and SYGVKD. The CDR3 reads CAISGDRGRMNTEAFF. DNA of the CDR3: TGTGCCATCAGTGGGGACAGGGGGCGGATGAACACTGAAGCTTTCTTT.

V gene TRBV19 combines with J gene TRBJ2-7, with D unresolved. Trimming pared 5 bases from V and 6 bases from J, leaving 11 bases between. Germline CDR1 is LNHDA and CDR2 is SQIVND (reference sequence). The CDR3 is 12 residues long. The CDR3 bases are TGTGCCAGTAGTCCCCAGCCGCGCGAGCAGTACTTC. It encodes CASSPQPREQYF.

The rearrangement links TRBV27 to TRBJ1-4, with D maybe TRBD1 (6 bases). The CDR3 totals 13 residues. Germline V lookup: CDR1 MNHEY, CDR2 SMNVEV (reference sequence). The V gene lost 9 bases and the J gene lost 7 bases, with 15 bases spanning the gap. The CDR3 loop reads CASSQQGSEKLFF. Here the CDR3 DNA reads TGTGCCAGTTCACAACAGGGAAGTGAAAAACTGTTTTTT.

This sequence joins TRBV5-1 and TRBJ2-3; perhaps D is TRBD1 or TRBD2 (8 bases each). The CDR3 is 17 amino acids. Trimming stripped 4 bases from V and 6 bases from J, with 24 bases between. In germline, CDR1 is SGHRS, CDR2 YFSETQ. The CDR3: CASSPGGLAGGSDTQYF. In DNA form, the CDR3 reads TGCGCCAGCAGCCCAGGGGGCTTGGCGGGAGGATCCGATACGCAGTATTTT.